The 3 T cell receptor beta chains reported below all come from one sample, sequenced in a study of T cells in Graves' hyperthyroidism and ophthalmopathy. Amplification of TCR beta CDR3 regions used RNA as the template. Using the HTBI primer set, a first-round RT-PCR was run on the TCR CDR3. Via MiXCR, TCRdb re-called the multiplex PCR reads, giving one row per CDR3 protein. In the table there are fewer than 450,000 distinct CDR3 sequences, about a sixth of which are singletons. Sequencing used blood. The origin of the receptors is a woman younger than 45 with Graves' hyperthyroidism that later progressed to Graves' ophthalmopathy.

In nucleotides, the CDR3 is TGTGCCAGCAGGCATGCGGGGGGCGATCCCTACGAGCAGTACTTC. This gives the protein CASRHAGGDPYEQYF. V and J are TRBV27 and TRBJ2-7; TRBD2 aligns across 8 bases. The CDR3 runs to 15 residues. V shed 6 bases and J 2 bases; nucleotides not matched to a gene: 9. Germline loops: CDR1 MNHEY, CDR2 SMNVEV (reference sequence).

The rearrangement joins TRBV11-2 to TRBJ2-5; TRBD2 might be the D (6 bases). The V gene's germline CDR1 is SGHAT and CDR2 FQNNGV. This CDR3 has 15 amino acids. V dropped 5 bases and J dropped 5 bases, with 18 bases sitting between them. CDR3 region: CASSPGLLGRETQYF. CDR3 nucleotide sequence: TGTGCCAGCAGCCCGGGACTTCTGGGACGGGAGACCCAGTACTTC.

This clonotype was counted ten times or more. This chain links TRBV16 with TRBJ2-7, with D unclear. The CDR3 has 15 residues. Germline CDR1 KGHSY, CDR2 FQNENV. Trimming left V 2 bases short and J 0 bases short, with 11 bases between. The CDR3 DNA reads TGTGCCAGCAGCCAACACCCGGGCCTCTCCTACGAGCAGTACTTC. Translation gives CASSQHPGLSYEQYF.